Given below is one TCR beta chain in context. The antigen is not known. This record belongs to a study of cytomegalovirus exposure and HLA in healthy donors. Study context: In an earlier analysis, 90 million to 130 million unique TCR beta sequences were found from 150 million to 200 million T cells. Study-wide results and limits: Of the V segments, some could not be distinguished, including TRBV6-2 and TRBV6-3, and were excluded.

Amplification used 60 Vbeta primers and 13 Jbeta primers. Only in-frame clones appear in the TCRdb table, and some are missing; sequencing was by immunoSEQ multiplex PCR. The sample comprises approximately 99,000 clones, around 82% of which are singletons, and about 4.9% rests with the top ten. Trimming left V 2 bases short and J 2 bases short, with 7 bases between. Germline CDR1 reads MNHEY; CDR2 reads SVGAGI. This CDR3 has 14 residues. Sequencing used PBMCs. The source of this sequence is a man aged 35 to 55 in good health and CMV-seropositive. The J gene is TRBJ2-1, the V gene TRBV6-5; the D is unclear. CDR3 sequence (DNA): TGTGCCAGCAGTTACGGGCCAACCTACAATGAGCAGTTCTTC. It is translated as CASSYGPTYNEQFF.